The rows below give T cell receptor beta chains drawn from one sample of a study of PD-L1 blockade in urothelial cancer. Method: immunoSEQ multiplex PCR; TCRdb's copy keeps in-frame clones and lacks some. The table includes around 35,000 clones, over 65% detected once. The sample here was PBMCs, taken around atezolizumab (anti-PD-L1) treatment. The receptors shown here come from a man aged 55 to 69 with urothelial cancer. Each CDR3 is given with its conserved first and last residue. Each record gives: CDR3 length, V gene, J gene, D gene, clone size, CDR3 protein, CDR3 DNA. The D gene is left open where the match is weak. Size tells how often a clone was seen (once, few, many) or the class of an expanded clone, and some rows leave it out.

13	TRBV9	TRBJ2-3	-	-	CASKTTGTDTQYF	TGTGCCAGCAAAACGACAGGCACAGATACGCAGTATTTT
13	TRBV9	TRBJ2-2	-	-	CASSPQLTGELFF	TGTGCCAGCAGCCCCCAGTTGACCGGGGAGCTGTTTTTT
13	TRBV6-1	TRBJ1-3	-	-	CATEGARGNTIYF	TGTGCCACCGAAGGGGCCCGTGGAAACACCATATATTTT
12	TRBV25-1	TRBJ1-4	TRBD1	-	CASTGGNEKLFF	TGTGCCAGCACAGGGGGCAATGAAAAACTGTTTTTT
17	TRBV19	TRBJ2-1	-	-	CASSIRAGPQFYNEQFF	TGTGCCAGTAGTATAAGGGCGGGACCACAGTTCTACAATGAGCAGTTCTTC
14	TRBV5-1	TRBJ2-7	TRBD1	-	CASSLGTVSYEQYF	TGCGCCAGCAGCCTAGGGACAGTCTCCTACGAGCAGTACTTC
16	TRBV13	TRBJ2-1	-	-	CASSLASDRTLWEQFF	TGTGCCAGCAGCTTAGCTTCAGACAGAACCTTATGGGAGCAGTTCTTC
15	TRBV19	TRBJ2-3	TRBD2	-	CASSRLAGGADTQYF	TGTGCCAGTAGTAGACTAGCGGGGGGAGCAGATACGCAGTATTTT
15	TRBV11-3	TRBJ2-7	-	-	CASSLYGGAGYEQYF	TGTGCCAGCAGCTTATACGGCGGGGCGGGGTACGAGCAGTACTTC
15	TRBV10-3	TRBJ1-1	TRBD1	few	CAIRQGGDSGTEAFF	TGTGCCATCCGACAGGGGGGAGATAGCGGCACTGAAGCTTTCTTT
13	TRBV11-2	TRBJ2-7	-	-	CASSLDTPYEQYF	TGTGCCAGCAGCTTAGATACACCTTACGAGCAGTACTTC
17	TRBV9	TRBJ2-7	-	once	CASSVGIREVNSYEQYF	TGTGCCAGCAGCGTAGGGATCAGGGAGGTGAATTCCTACGAGCAGTACTTC
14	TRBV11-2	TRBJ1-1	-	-	CASRIQGLNTEAFF	TGTGCCAGCAGAATACAGGGATTGAACACTGAAGCTTTCTTT
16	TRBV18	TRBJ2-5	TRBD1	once	CASSPGTGGRQETQYF	TGTGCCAGCTCACCAGGGACAGGGGGCAGGCAAGAGACCCAGTACTTC
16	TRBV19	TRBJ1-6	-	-	CASSAGDTSYNSPLHF	TGTGCCAGTAGTGCGGGGGACACCTCTTATAATTCACCCCTCCACTTT
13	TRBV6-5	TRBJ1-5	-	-	CASSYTTGQPQHF	TGTGCCAGCAGTTATACAACGGGTCAGCCCCAGCATTTT
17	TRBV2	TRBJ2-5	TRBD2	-	CASSDGYSGGDRETQYF	TGTGCCAGCAGTGACGGCTACAGCGGGGGGGATAGGGAGACCCAGTACTTC
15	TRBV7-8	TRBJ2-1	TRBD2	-	CASSFGTIAYNEQFF	TGTGCCAGCAGCTTTGGGACTATAGCGTACAATGAGCAGTTCTTC
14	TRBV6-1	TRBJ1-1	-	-	CASTEGGVSTEAFF	TGTGCCAGCACCGAGGGGGGGGTCTCCACTGAAGCTTTCTTT
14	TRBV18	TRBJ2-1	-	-	CASSLRGTSNEQFF	TGTGCCAGCTCCCTAAGGGGTACCAGCAATGAGCAGTTCTTC
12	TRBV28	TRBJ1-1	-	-	CASRTPFTEAFF	TGTGCCAGCAGAACTCCGTTTACTGAAGCTTTCTTT
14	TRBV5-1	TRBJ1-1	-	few	CASSLEGVDTEAFF	TGCGCCAGCAGCTTGGAAGGAGTTGACACTGAAGCTTTCTTT
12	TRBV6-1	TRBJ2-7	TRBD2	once	CASSVAGNEQYF	TGTGCCAGCAGCGTAGCGGGGAACGAGCAGTACTTC
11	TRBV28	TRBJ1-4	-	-	CASSRGEKLFF	TGTGCCAGCAGCCGGGGAGAAAAACTGTTTTTT
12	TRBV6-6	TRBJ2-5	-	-	CASSTNQETQYF	TGTGCCAGCAGTACAAATCAAGAGACCCAGTACTTC
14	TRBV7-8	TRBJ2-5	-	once	CASSLVRNQETQYF	TGTGCCAGCAGCTTAGTGAGGAACCAAGAGACCCAGTACTTC
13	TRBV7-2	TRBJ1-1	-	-	CASSPQGNTEAFF	TGTGCCAGCAGCCCGCAGGGGAACACTGAAGCTTTCTTT
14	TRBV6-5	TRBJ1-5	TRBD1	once	CASSRGTGDQPQHF	TGTGCCAGCAGCCGCGGGACAGGGGATCAGCCCCAGCATTTT
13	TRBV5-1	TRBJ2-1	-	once	CASRDGRGNEQFF	TGCGCCAGCAGGGATGGTCGGGGGAATGAGCAGTTCTTC
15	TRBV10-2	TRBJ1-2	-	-	CASSDGGDLYYGYTF	TGCGCCAGCAGTGATGGGGGGGATTTATACTATGGCTACACCTTC
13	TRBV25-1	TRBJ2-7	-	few	CASSEYGGWEQYF	TGTGCCAGCAGTGAATATGGCGGGTGGGAGCAGTACTTC
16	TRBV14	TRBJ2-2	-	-	CASSQERYANTGELFF	TGTGCCAGCAGCCAAGAGAGATACGCGAACACCGGGGAGCTGTTTTTT
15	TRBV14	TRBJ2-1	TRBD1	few	CASSPGQGRYNEQFF	TGTGCCAGCAGCCCCGGACAGGGTCGCTACAATGAGCAGTTCTTC
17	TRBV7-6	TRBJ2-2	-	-	CASSFRTPEGNTGELFF	TGTGCCAGCAGCTTTCGGACTCCCGAGGGGAACACCGGGGAGCTGTTTTTT
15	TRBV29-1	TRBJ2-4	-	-	CSVEVAGPAKNIQYF	TGCAGCGTTGAGGTTGCGGGGCCGGCCAAAAACATTCAGTACTTC
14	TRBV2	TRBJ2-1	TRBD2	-	CASATRSGGNEQFF	TGTGCCAGCGCGACCCGCTCGGGGGGCAATGAGCAGTTCTTC
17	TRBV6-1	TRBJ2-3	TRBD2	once	CASSEALAGGYTDTQYF	TGTGCCAGCAGTGAAGCATTAGCGGGGGGGTATACAGATACGCAGTATTTT
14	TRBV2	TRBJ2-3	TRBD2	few	CASSSGGGGDTQYF	TGTGCCAGCAGCAGTGGGGGGGGAGGGGATACGCAGTATTTT
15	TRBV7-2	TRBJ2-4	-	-	CASSLDRVAKNIQYF	TGTGCCAGCAGCTTAGACAGGGTAGCCAAAAACATTCAGTACTTC
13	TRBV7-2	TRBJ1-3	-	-	CASSLEGGPTIYF	TGTGCCAGCAGCTTAGAGGGAGGGCCCACCATATATTTT
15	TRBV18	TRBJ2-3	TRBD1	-	CASSPGTGGWDTQYF	TGTGCCAGCTCACCAGGGACAGGGGGCTGGGATACGCAGTATTTT
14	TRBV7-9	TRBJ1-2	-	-	CASSSPPADLGYTF	TGTGCCAGCAGCTCCCCCCCGGCGGACTTGGGCTACACCTTC
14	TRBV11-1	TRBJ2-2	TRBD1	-	CASSEDRVAGELFF	TGTGCCAGCAGCGAGGACAGGGTGGCCGGGGAGCTGTTTTTT
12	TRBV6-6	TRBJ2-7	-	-	CASSLEGYEQYF	TGTGCCAGCAGTTTAGAGGGCTACGAGCAGTACTTC
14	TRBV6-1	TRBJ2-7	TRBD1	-	CASSTDRGSYEQYF	TGTGCCAGCAGTACGGACAGGGGTTCCTACGAGCAGTACTTC
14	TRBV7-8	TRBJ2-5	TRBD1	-	CASNPGGPGETQYF	TGTGCCAGCAACCCAGGGGGCCCGGGAGAGACCCAGTACTTC
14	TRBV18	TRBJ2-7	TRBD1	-	CASSPLGQGNEQYF	TGTGCCAGCTCACCACTCGGACAGGGGAACGAGCAGTACTTC
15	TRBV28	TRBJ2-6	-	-	CASSLLGAGANVLTF	TGTGCCAGCAGTTTATTAGGGGCTGGGGCCAACGTCCTGACTTTC
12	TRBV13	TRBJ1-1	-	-	CASSLMESEAFF	TGTGCCAGCAGCTTAATGGAGTCTGAAGCTTTCTTT
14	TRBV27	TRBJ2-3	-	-	CASSDTGDTDTQYF	TGTGCCAGCAGTGACACGGGGGACACAGATACGCAGTATTTT